This TCR beta chain was found in a study of blood T cell repertoires in COVID-19. Study-wide context: Sites across the United States, Italy and Spain contributed samples from acute and convalescent COVID-19. The analysed material was cDNA or gDNA that came from T cells, B-cell-depleted T cells, or PBMCs.

CDR3 length: 17 amino acids. Trimming removed 0 bases at V and 9 bases at J, with 21 bases between. Germline V gene data show CDR1 as LGHNA and CDR2 as YSLEER. In the original analysis: Researchers report that nucleated cell counts were estimated from reference gene primer amplification. Sequencing was performed with immunoSEQ multiplex PCR; in TCRdb, only in-frame clones are kept and a portion is missing. Clone size and the V and J calls come from that table; the DNA yielded D and trimming. The sample contains about 21,000 clones, over 75% of which appear only once. The sequence came from a human donor in a cohort sampled during active COVID-19. The chain has TRBV4-3 and TRBJ2-1; a weak D match, TRBD2 (6 bases). The source material was peripheral blood. The CDR3 protein is CASSQDRSGTFPREQFF. The CDR3 coding sequence is TGCGCCAGCAGCCAAGATCGGTCCGGGACTTTCCCGCGTGAGCAGTTCTTC.